A single sample gave rise to the 21 T cell receptor beta chains below, sequenced in a study of Graves' ophthalmopathy and Graves' hyperthyroidism. For repertoire sequencing, the TCR beta CDR3 regions were amplified from RNA transcripts. The first-round RT-PCR employed HTBI primers together with the Qiagen OneStep RT-PCR kit. A multiplex PCR was then performed as the second round. In TCRdb, the multiplex PCR reads were re-called with MiXCR into one record per CDR3 protein. Altogether about 220,000 distinct CDR3 sequences are present, about 22% being singletons, with the ten largest covering around 40%. Sequenced sample: peripheral blood. Receptors were obtained from a woman between 45 and 65 years old with Graves' ophthalmopathy.

This clonotype showed up many times. The genes are TRBV28 and TRBJ2-7; TRBD1 matches 8 bases. The CDR3 covers 15 residues. Germline V CDR1 and CDR2: MDHEN, SYDVKM. The J segment lost 3 bases and the V segment lost 2 bases, leaving 6 bases of the junction unmatched. CDR3 coding DNA: TGTGCCAGCAGTTTAAGGCAGGGGGCTCTCTACGAGCAGTACTTC. It encodes CASSLRQGALYEQYF.

The count of this clonotype is one. This chain links TRBV12-3 or TRBV12-4 with TRBJ2-2; D gene ambiguous. CDR3 length equals 12 residues. V gave up 4 bases and J gave up 8 bases, with 8 bases separating them. The CDR3 sequence is CASSSMGGELFF. Written as DNA, the CDR3 is TGTGCCAGCAGTTCCATGGGTGGGGAGCTGTTTTTT.

The sample holds many counts of this clonotype. The gene calls are TRBV2 and TRBJ1-2; D is possibly TRBD1 (6 bases). Per the germline V gene, CDR1 is SNHLY and CDR2 is FYNNEI. Trimming removed 3 bases from V and 6 bases from J, with 11 bases in between. CDR3 length: 13 residues. CDR3 nucleotide sequence: TGTGCCAGCAGTGAGGAGGGGGAGCATGGCTACACCTTC. Translated: CASSEEGEHGYTF.

This clonotype was observed at least ten times. The chain joins TRBV27 to TRBJ1-2, with 7 bases identical to TRBD1. The CDR3 totals 14 residues. V lost 6 bases, J lost 5 bases, and 9 bases stayed unmatched. Germline CDR1 is MNHEY and CDR2 is SMNVEV (reference sequence). CDR3 region: CASSRDRFLYGYTF. As DNA, the CDR3 is TGTGCCAGCAGCCGGGACAGATTCTTATATGGCTACACCTTC.

This clonotype was seen ten or more times. The J gene is TRBJ1-1, the V gene TRBV18, with unresolved D. Trimming shortened V by 4 bases and J by 1 base, and 10 bases separated the two germline ends. The V gene's germline CDR1 is KGHSH and CDR2 LQKENI. This CDR3 has 14 residues. The CDR3 bases are TGTGCCAGCTCACAAGACGGCCGGAACACTGAAGCTTTCTTT. Protein: CASSQDGRNTEAFF.

The chain carries TRBV19 and TRBJ1-5; TRBD1 agrees at 7 bases. The CDR3 contains 14 residues. In germline, CDR1 is LNHDA, CDR2 SQIVND (reference sequence). The V and J ends lost 3 bases and 6 bases, in that order; junction bases with no gene match: 5. This CDR3 reads CASSIPQGVQPQHF. The CDR3 DNA follows: TGTGCCAGTAGTATTCCTCAGGGGGTTCAGCCCCAGCATTTT.

On this clonotype itself: Germline is not matched at one junction end, which may reflect a read error. V is TRBV27 and J is TRBJ1-2, with D hard to call. Germline CDR1 and CDR2: MNHEY and SMNVEV (reference sequence). The CDR3 extends over 14 amino acids. Written as DNA, the CDR3 is TGTGCCAGCAGACCGGCACAGCCATCCTATGGCTACATCTTC. Protein sequence: CASRPAQPSYGYIF.

This clonotype was picked up many times. This chain connects TRBV5-1 to TRBJ2-5, with no clear D. The CDR3 sequence is 15 residues long. The V gene lost 0 bases and the J gene lost 2 bases, with 11 bases spanning the gap. Germline lookup yields CDR1 SGHRS and CDR2 YFSETQ. CDR3 loop: CASSLEIGRQETQYF. The CDR3 DNA sequence: TGCGCCAGCAGCTTGGAGATAGGACGGCAAGAGACCCAGTACTTC.

The sample holds a few counts of this clonotype. The gene calls are TRBV11-1 and TRBJ1-1, with 7 bases fitting TRBD1. The CDR3 extends over 16 amino acids. CDR1 and CDR2 from the germline V gene are SGHAT and FQDESV (reference sequence). J was trimmed by 3 bases and V by 3 bases; bases with no gene match: 10. CDR3 loop: CASSFGTAMGDTEAFF. The CDR3 DNA follows: TGTGCCAGCAGCTTCGGGACAGCAATGGGGGACACTGAAGCTTTCTTT. The full variable domain, completed using reference TRBV11-1 and TRBJ1-1, is EAEVAQSPRYKITEKSQAVAFWCDPISGHATLYWYRQILGQGPELLVQFQDESVVDDSQLPKDRFSAERLKGVDSTLKIQPAELGDSAMYLCASSFGTAMGDTEAFFGQGTRLTVV.

This clonotype was picked up many times. This chain links TRBV6-1 with TRBJ1-1; D not resolved. The length of the CDR3 is 13 residues. V lost 7 bases and J lost 4, with 13 bases in between. Germline values: CDR1 MNHNS, CDR2 SASEGT. CDR3 sequence: CASNARTFTEAFF. The CDR3 nucleotides are TGTGCCAGCAACGCCAGGACCTTCACTGAAGCTTTCTTT.

The chain has TRBV4-1 and TRBJ1-1, with 10 bases identical to TRBD1. V shed 1 base, J shed 1 base, and the junction held 0 bases outside the gene matches. Germline V lookup: CDR1 MGHRA, CDR2 YSYEKL. This CDR3 is built from 15 residues. DNA of the CDR3: TGCGCCAGCAGCCAAGGGGACAGGGGGAACACTGAAGCTTTCTTT. Translated, it gives CASSQGDRGNTEAFF.

This clonotype was detected only a few times. This chain connects TRBV11-2 to TRBJ2-7; 14 bases match TRBD2. V trimming: 5 bases; J trimming: 6 bases; junction bases outside the gene matches: 6. In germline, CDR1 is SGHAT, CDR2 FQNNGV. The CDR3 sequence is 15 residues long. CDR3 sequence (DNA): TGTGCCAGCAGCACTACGGGACTAGCGGGAGCCGAGCAGTACTTC. Translation: CASSTTGLAGAEQYF. Based on the CDR3 plus reference TRBV11-2 and TRBJ2-7, the full variable domain is EAGVAQSPRYKIIEKRQSVAFWCNPISGHATLYWYQQILGQGPKLLIQFQNNGVVDDSQLPKDRFSAERLKGVDSTLKIQPAKLEDSAVYLCASSTTGLAGAEQYFGPGTRLTVT.

The chain couples TRBV14 to TRBJ2-7, with a weak D call TRBD1 (6 bases). Germline V gene data show CDR1 as SGHDN and CDR2 as FVKESK. CDR3 length: 15 amino acids. The V end lost 4 bases, the J end lost 3 bases, and 16 bases lay between the germline ends. CDR3 protein: CASSPLQGASYEQYF. CDR3 DNA: TGTGCCAGCAGCCCCCTACAGGGAGCAAGCTACGAGCAGTACTTC. Based on the CDR3 plus reference TRBV14 and TRBJ2-7, the full variable domain is EAGVTQFPSHSVIEKGQTVTLRCDPISGHDNLYWYRRVMGKEIKFLLHFVKESKQDESGMPNNRFLAERTGGTYSTLKVQPAELEDSGVYFCASSPLQGASYEQYFGPGTRLTVT.

The sample holds many counts of this clonotype. This chain uses TRBV7-2 with TRBJ2-7, with a possible D match to TRBD1 (6 bases). This CDR3 spans 15 amino acids. V was shortened by 5 bases and J by 4 bases, with 18 bases between the two germline ends. Per the germline V gene, CDR1 is SGHTA and CDR2 is FQGNSA. The CDR3 bases are TGTGCCAGCAGCCTCAGGGCAGGGGCAACATACGAGCAGTACTTC. Translation: CASSLRAGATYEQYF.

This clonotype has a count of ten or more. The rearrangement uses TRBV2 and TRBJ1-6; D possibly corresponds to TRBD1 (5 bases). This CDR3 region has 15 residues. Looked up from germline, CDR1 is SNHLY and CDR2 is FYNNEI. Trimming removed 4 bases from V and 5 bases from J, with 12 bases in between. The CDR3 spells CASSARDGDNSPLHF. Here the CDR3 DNA reads TGTGCCAGCAGTGCCCGGGACGGGGATAATTCACCCCTCCACTTT.

This clonotype showed up many times. V usage is TRBV25-1 and J usage is TRBJ1-5; tentative D call: TRBD1 (5 bases). In germline, CDR1 is MGHDK, CDR2 SYGVNS. V lost 3 bases and J lost 6, with 12 bases in between. This CDR3 region has 14 residues. The CDR3 DNA reads as TGTGCCAGCAGTGATCCGGGGCCCGGTCAGCCCCAGCATTTT. Encoded protein: CASSDPGPGQPQHF.

This clonotype was detected a few times. This chain connects TRBV12-3 or TRBV12-4 to TRBJ2-3; D is unclear. Trimming stripped 0 bases from V and 5 bases from J, with 9 bases between. This CDR3 region has 14 residues. The CDR3 DNA reads TGTGCCAGCAGTTTAGCGCGGCGCTTAGATACGCAGTATTTT. Amino acid sequence: CASSLARRLDTQYF.

This clonotype came up many times. The rearrangement links TRBV28 to TRBJ1-1; tentative D call: TRBD1 (6 bases). The CDR3 loop spans 13 amino acids. The germline V gene has CDR1 MDHEN and CDR2 SYDVKM. V was pared by 5 bases and J by 6 bases, with 13 bases between. The CDR3 DNA reads TGTGCCAGCAGTCCCTACAGGGATCCTGAAGCTTTCTTT. It is translated as CASSPYRDPEAFF.

This clonotype was counted many times. The chain carries TRBV7-2 and TRBJ2-7, with 10 bases aligning to TRBD2. V was clipped by 1 base and J by 4 bases; unmatched bases: 4. Germline V CDR1 and CDR2: SGHTA, FQGNSA. This CDR3 is 15 amino acids long. The CDR3 region is CASSLVLLAGYEQYF. The CDR3 DNA reads TGTGCCAGCAGCTTAGTCTTACTAGCGGGATACGAGCAGTACTTC.

This clonotype was observed at least ten times. The chain has TRBV27 and TRBJ1-6; D gene unclear. Germline loops: CDR1 MNHEY, CDR2 SMNVEV (reference sequence). V was pared by 0 bases and J by 0 bases, with 12 bases between. The CDR3 runs to 18 residues. The CDR3 nucleotides read TGTGCCAGCAGTTTATCTGGTCGGGAGAGCTCCTATAATTCACCCCTCCACTTT. Translated, it gives CASSLSGRESSYNSPLHF.

Many counts were recorded for this clonotype. The rearrangement joins TRBV2 to TRBJ1-2; tentatively, D is TRBD1 (5 bases). Trimming pared 6 bases from V and 1 base from J, leaving 15 bases between. The CDR3 consists of 15 residues. Germline V gene data show CDR1 as SNHLY and CDR2 as FYNNEI. CDR3 region: CASRLRQFHNYGYTF. The CDR3 DNA reads as TGTGCCAGCAGACTAAGACAGTTTCATAACTATGGCTACACCTTC.